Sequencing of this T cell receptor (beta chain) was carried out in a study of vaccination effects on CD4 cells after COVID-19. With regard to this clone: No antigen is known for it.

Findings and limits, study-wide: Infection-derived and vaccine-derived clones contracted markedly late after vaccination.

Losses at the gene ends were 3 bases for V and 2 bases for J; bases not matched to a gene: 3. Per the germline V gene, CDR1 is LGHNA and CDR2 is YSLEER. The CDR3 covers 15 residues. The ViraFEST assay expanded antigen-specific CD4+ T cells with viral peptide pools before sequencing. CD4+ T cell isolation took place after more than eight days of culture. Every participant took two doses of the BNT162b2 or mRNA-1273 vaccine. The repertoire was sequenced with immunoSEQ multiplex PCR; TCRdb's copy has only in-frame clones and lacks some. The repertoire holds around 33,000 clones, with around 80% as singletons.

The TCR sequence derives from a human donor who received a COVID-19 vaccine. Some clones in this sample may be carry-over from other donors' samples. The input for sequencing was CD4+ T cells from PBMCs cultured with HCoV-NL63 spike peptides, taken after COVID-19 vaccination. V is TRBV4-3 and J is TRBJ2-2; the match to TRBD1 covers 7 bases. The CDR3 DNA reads TGCGCCAGCAGCCACGACAGGGTAAACACCGGGGAGCTGTTTTTT. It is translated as CASSHDRVNTGELFF.